Each of the 28 T cell receptor beta chains below was sequenced from the same sample in a study of cytomegalovirus exposure and HLA in healthy donors. PCR amplification relied on 60 Vbeta primers (plus 13 Jbeta primers). Sequencing was performed with immunoSEQ multiplex PCR; in TCRdb, only in-frame clones are kept and a portion is missing. The sample lists more than 70,000 clones, 76% occurring once. Sequenced: PBMCs. These receptors all stem from a young man in good health and CMV-seropositive.

The chain recombines TRBV19 with TRBJ1-2; 8 positions agree with TRBD1. CDR3 length: 16 residues. CDR1 and CDR2 from the germline V gene are LNHDA and SQIVND (reference sequence). The junction had 15 bases not matched to a gene; V was cut back by 4 bases and J by 8 bases. The CDR3 DNA follows: TGTGCCAGTAGTACCCTGCACAGGGGGGATATCGAGGGCTACACCTTC. Translation gives CASSTLHRGDIEGYTF. The full variable domain, with the rest looked up from reference TRBV19 and TRBJ1-2, is DGGITQSPKYLFRKEGQNVTLSCEQNLNHDAMYWYRQDPGQGLRLIYYSQIVNDFQKGDIAEGYSVSREKKESFPLTVTSAQKNPTAFYLCASSTLHRGDIEGYTFGSGTRLTVV.

The chain combines TRBV4-1 with TRBJ2-7; perhaps TRBD1 as D (6 bases). This CDR3 comprises 14 residues. With 4 bases removed from V and 4 bases from J, the gap between germline ends came to 14 bases. The germline gives CDR1 MGHRA, CDR2 YSYEKL. CDR3 in amino acids: CASSRGQGQYEQYV. The CDR3, as DNA: TGCGCCAGCAGCCGAGGGCAGGGGCAGTACGAGCAGTACGTC.

The chain joins TRBV5-1 to TRBJ2-5; 9 bases fit TRBD2. Germline V lookup: CDR1 SGHRS, CDR2 YFSETQ. The V gene end was trimmed by 1 base and the J gene end by 4 bases; junction bases not matched to a gene: 8. The CDR3 runs 16 residues. In DNA form, the CDR3 reads TGCGCCAGCAGCTTGAGGGTAGCGGGGGCAGGAGAGACCCAGTACTTC. This codes for CASSLRVAGAGETQYF.

This clone was detected once. The gene calls are TRBV2 and TRBJ1-2, with no clear D. Trimming shortened V by 6 bases and J by 4 bases, and 15 bases separated the two germline ends. Germline assignment: CDR1 SNHLY and CDR2 FYNNEI. The CDR3 consists of 14 residues. The CDR3 is CASRYDAALYGYTF. As DNA, the CDR3 is TGTGCCAGCAGGTACGACGCGGCTCTCTATGGCTACACCTTC. The full variable domain, with the rest looked up from reference TRBV2 and TRBJ1-2, is EPEVTQTPSHQVTQMGQEVILRCVPISNHLYFYWYRQILGQKVEFLVSFYNNEISEKSEIFDDQFSVERPDGSNFTLKIRSTKLEDSAMYFCASRYDAALYGYTFGSGTRLTVV.

The chain couples TRBV5-1 to TRBJ2-2, with D possibly being TRBD1 (6 bases). The V gene's germline CDR1 is SGHRS and CDR2 YFSETQ. The CDR3 totals 16 residues. V lost 0 bases and J 4 bases, leaving 13 bases between the germline ends. The CDR3 spells CASSLAPTDSTGELFF. For the CDR3, the DNA is TGCGCCAGCAGCTTGGCCCCCACGGACAGCACCGGGGAGCTGTTTTTT.

The chain recombines TRBV5-4 with TRBJ2-1, with 9 nucleotides matching TRBD1. The V segment lost 4 bases and the J segment 10 bases; nucleotides outside the gene matches: 6. Germline assignment: CDR1 SGHNT and CDR2 YYREEE (reference sequence). This CDR3 has 13 amino acids. CDR3 nucleotides: TGTGCCAGCAGCGGCAGGGACAGGGACGAGCAGTTCTTC. It is translated as CASSGRDRDEQFF.

The rearrangement joins TRBV9 to TRBJ2-1; 7 bases are a match to TRBD1. The CDR3 sequence is 14 residues long. Trimming removed 3 bases from V and 9 bases from J; junction bases left unmatched: 9. CDR1 and CDR2 (germline): SGDLS, YYNGEE. CDR3 protein: CASSAMRGLGEQFF. In nucleotides, the CDR3 is TGTGCCAGCAGCGCCATGAGGGGGCTAGGTGAGCAGTTCTTC.

The chain joins TRBV30 to TRBJ2-5; tentatively, D is TRBD2 (6 bases). The tail of the sequence fits TRBJ2-7 better, so the J call may be wrong. The CDR3 is 18 residues long. Germline V lookup: CDR1 GTSNPN, CDR2 SVGIG (reference sequence). The CDR3 spells CAWRLPLPRLDAGPEQYF. The CDR3 DNA reads TGTGCCTGGAGACTACCCCTCCCGCGACTAGATGCGGGTCCCGAGCAGTACTTC.

This sequence joins TRBV27 and TRBJ1-3, with D perhaps TRBD1 (5 bases). The ends were cut back, 0 bases at V and 6 bases at J, with 12 bases in the middle. The CDR3 has 15 residues. Germline CDR1 is MNHEY and CDR2 is SMNVEV (reference sequence). In DNA form, the CDR3 reads TGTGCCAGCAGTTTATCTTGGGGGACTCTAAACACCATATATTTT. Residues: CASSLSWGTLNTIYF.

This chain links TRBV15 with TRBJ2-5, with 8 bases that match TRBD1. The V and J ends lost 6 bases and 3 bases, in that order; junction bases with no gene match: 9. Germline CDR1 is LNHNV and CDR2 is YYDKDF (reference sequence). CDR3 length: 15 amino acids. This CDR3 reads CATSRSGTGKETQYF. In DNA form, the CDR3 reads TGTGCCACCAGTAGATCCGGGACAGGAAAAGAGACCCAGTACTTC.

The chain links TRBV7-2 to TRBJ2-1, with 7 positions matching TRBD2. With V trimmed by 8 bases and J by 3 bases, 7 bases remained unmatched. The length of the CDR3 is 14 residues. Germline V gives CDR1 SGHTA, CDR2 FQGNSA. The chain's CDR3 is CASDDSGNYNEQFF. CDR3 bases: TGTGCCAGCGATGACAGCGGGAACTACAATGAGCAGTTCTTC.

The J gene is TRBJ2-1, the V gene TRBV14; tentative D call: TRBD2 (6 bases). The V gene lost 4 bases and the J gene lost 0 bases, with 13 bases spanning the gap. CDR3 length: 16 residues. Germline-derived CDR1 and CDR2 are SGHDN and FVKESK. Here the CDR3 reads CASSRTRGFSYNEQFF. CDR3 bases: TGTGCCAGCAGCCGGACCCGGGGGTTCTCCTACAATGAGCAGTTCTTC.

The chain couples TRBV4-1 to TRBJ2-7; D might be TRBD2 (5 bases). Germline V CDR1 and CDR2: MGHRA, YSYEKL. Trimming pared 4 bases from V and 0 bases from J, leaving 10 bases between. The CDR3 runs to 14 residues. In nucleotides, the CDR3 is TGCGCCAGCAGCCCAGCCGACTACTCCTACGAGCAGTACGTC. As protein: CASSPADYSYEQYV.

The chain employs TRBV4-2 and TRBJ1-1; weak D call: TRBD1 (5 bases). This CDR3 region has 15 residues. CDR1 LGHNA and CDR2 YNFKEQ come from the germline V gene. The V end was cut by 8 bases, the J end by 2 bases, with 18 bases between. The CDR3 is CASLQEGKGNTEAFF. The CDR3 DNA reads TGTGCCAGCCTACAGGAGGGGAAGGGAAACACTGAAGCTTTCTTT.

The chain has TRBV5-8 and TRBJ2-1; TRBD1 aligns across 7 bases. Germline trimming cut 7 bases from V and 0 bases from J; bases unmatched to any gene: 7. This CDR3 contains 15 residues. Germline loops: CDR1 SGHTS, CDR2 YDEGEE. CDR3 coding DNA: TGTGCCAGCGGGTCGGGACAGAGCTCCTACAATGAGCAGTTCTTC. It encodes CASGSGQSSYNEQFF.

The rearrangement joins TRBV23-1 to TRBJ1-1; D gene uncertain. TRBV23-1 falls under the ORF class, with uncertain function. Trimming removed 3 bases at V and 1 base at J, with 9 bases between. CDR3 length: 14 residues. CDR3 sequence (DNA): TGCGCCAGCAGTCAGGCAGGTGGGAACACTGAAGCTTTCTTT. Translated: CASSQAGGNTEAFF.

The chain links TRBV4-2 to TRBJ1-6, with TRBD1 identical over 8 bases. Losses at the gene ends were 6 bases for V and 7 bases for J; bases not matched to a gene: 8. Germline V gene lookup returns CDR1 LGHNA and CDR2 YNFKEQ. The CDR3 is 15 amino acids. The CDR3 is CASRPGQGRNSPLHF. In DNA, the CDR3 is TGTGCCAGCAGGCCCGGACAGGGTCGGAATTCACCCCTCCACTTT.

The gene calls are TRBV9 and TRBJ2-3; D remains ambiguous. From germline, CDR1 is SGDLS and CDR2 YYNGEE. The CDR3 extends over 16 amino acids. V gave up 3 bases and J gave up 1 base, with 15 bases separating them. CDR3 sequence: CASSEYSSLGTDTQYF. CDR3 coding DNA: TGTGCCAGCAGCGAATACTCGAGCCTGGGCACAGATACGCAGTATTTT.

The chain carries TRBV29-1 and TRBJ1-2, with D perhaps matching TRBD1 (5 bases). Trimming shortened V by 7 bases and J by 4 bases, and 16 bases separated the two germline ends. In germline, CDR1 is SQVTM, CDR2 ANQGSEA. The CDR3 has 13 residues. The CDR3 reads CSALPGGAYGYTF. The CDR3 coding sequence is TGCAGCGCCCTTCCTGGTGGGGCCTATGGCTACACCTTC.

The chain is built from TRBV27 and TRBJ1-6; no clear D. Germline V CDR1 and CDR2: MNHEY, SMNVEV (reference sequence). The CDR3 spans 12 residues. The V end lost 6 bases, the J end lost 4 bases, and 4 bases lay between the germline ends. CDR3 coding DNA: TGTGCCAGCAGCCCTTATAATTCACCCCTCCACTTT. It yields the protein CASSPYNSPLHF.

The chain couples TRBV7-2 to TRBJ1-3; 7 bases align to TRBD1. V dropped 6 bases and J dropped 3; count of bases not matched to a gene: 14. This CDR3 is built from 17 residues. The germline CDR1 and CDR2 sequences are SGHTA and FQGNSA. The CDR3 nucleotides are TGTGCCAGCAGTCTAGGGACAGTTCCTCAGAGTGGAAACACCATATATTTT. This sequence encodes CASSLGTVPQSGNTIYF.

CDR3 sequence (DNA): TGTGCCAGCAGTTCCGGACATCAGAATCAGCCCCAGCATTTT. Amino acids: CASSSGHQNQPQHF. The V call is TRBV6-1, the J call TRBJ1-5, with TRBD1 as a possible D gene (5 bases). Germline V gives CDR1 MNHNS, CDR2 SASEGT. The CDR3 runs to 14 residues. V was cut by 5 bases and J by 4 bases, with 12 bases left in between.

The V and J genes are TRBV4-1 and TRBJ2-2, with 7 bases identical to TRBD1. The CDR3 runs 15 residues. V was clipped by 4 bases and J by 6 bases; unmatched bases: 8. Germline V gene sequence: CDR1 MGHRA, CDR2 YSYEKL. The CDR3 loop reads CASSPGTEKAGELFF. The DNA of the CDR3 is TGCGCCAGCAGCCCTGGGACAGAGAAAGCCGGGGAGCTGTTTTTT.

The chain links TRBV19 to TRBJ1-4, with D maybe TRBD1 (5 bases). CDR3 length: 12 amino acids. Germline values: CDR1 LNHDA, CDR2 SQIVND (reference sequence). Trimming removed 10 bases at V and 10 bases at J, with 16 bases between. Written as DNA, the CDR3 is TGTGCCATCAACGGGGGGAACGGAAAACTGTTTTTT. Encoded protein: CAINGGNGKLFF.

The CDR3 protein is CASSQVPSGGSYEQYV. DNA of the CDR3: TGCGCCAGCAGCCAAGTCCCTAGCGGGGGATCCTACGAGCAGTACGTC. This rearrangement joins TRBV4-1 to TRBJ2-7; 10 bases are shared with TRBD2. The CDR3 is made up of 16 amino acids. Germline trimming cut 1 base from V and 1 base from J; bases unmatched to any gene: 4. CDR1 and CDR2 (germline): MGHRA, YSYEKL.

This sequence joins TRBV5-4 and TRBJ1-6; D not certain. This CDR3 is built from 13 residues. The ends were cut back, 4 bases at V and 11 bases at J, with 13 bases in the middle. Germline values: CDR1 SGHNT, CDR2 YYREEE (reference sequence). CDR3 coding DNA: TGTGCCAGCAGCCCCGCGGGGAGGGCACCCCTCCACTTT. It codes for CASSPAGRAPLHF.

This sequence joins TRBV4-3 and TRBJ1-1; TRBD1 agrees at 7 bases. Germline V gene sequence: CDR1 LGHNA, CDR2 YSLEER. The length of the CDR3 is 15 residues. V dropped 0 bases and J dropped 4; count of bases not matched to a gene: 5. CDR3 residues: CASSQDPAGGTEAFF. The CDR3 nucleotides are TGCGCCAGCAGCCAAGATCCAGCAGGGGGCACTGAAGCTTTCTTT.

The chain carries TRBV5-1 and TRBJ2-2; 7 bases agree with TRBD2. The germline CDR1 and CDR2 sequences are SGHRS and YFSETQ. The CDR3 runs 16 residues. The V gene end was trimmed by 4 bases and the J gene end by 1 base; junction bases not matched to a gene: 7. The CDR3: CASSPTSERNTGELFF. The CDR3 bases are TGCGCCAGCAGCCCTACTAGCGAACGGAACACCGGGGAGCTGTTTTTT.